These 15 T cell receptor beta chains were all obtained from the same sample, sequenced in a study of Ad26.COV2.S vaccination and SARS-CoV-2 variants. Produced via immunoSEQ multiplex PCR; TCRdb's table is partial and in-frame only. The sample consists of some 420,000 clones, approximately 90% of them appearing once. Treatment given: 15 to 20 received Ad26.COV2.S at low or high dose, single or two shots; about 5 received placebo; per-sample allocation not given. Sampling occurred on day 63 after the first vaccine or placebo injection. Here the sequenced sample was peripheral blood, taken in a trial of Ad26.COV2.S vaccine versus placebo. Every receptor here comes from a person between 18 and 59 years old who received the Ad26.COV2.S COVID-19 vaccine or a placebo.

In its sample, this clone was seen once. The chain carries TRBV11-2 and TRBJ2-1, with 11 bases that match TRBD1. There are 15 residues in the CDR3. Germline V gene lookup returns CDR1 SGHAT and CDR2 FQNNGV. V was pared by 5 bases and J by 7 bases, with 7 bases of the junction left unmatched. The DNA of the CDR3 is TGTGCCAGCAGCCCCGGGACAGGGGGGGGAAATGAGCAGTTCTTC. It encodes CASSPGTGGGNEQFF.

V usage is TRBV5-4 and J usage is TRBJ1-5; 7 bases map to TRBD1. CDR3 length: 17 amino acids. V trimming: 0 bases; J trimming: 0 bases; junction bases outside the gene matches: 6. Germline loops: CDR1 SGHNT, CDR2 YYREEE (reference sequence). The CDR3 DNA is TGTGCCAGCAGCTTGGTACACAGGGGATATAGCAATCAGCCCCAGCATTTT. Amino acid sequence: CASSLVHRGYSNQPQHF.

The chain carries TRBV5-1 and TRBJ1-6, with no clear D. The CDR3 has 12 residues. Germline V gives CDR1 SGHRS, CDR2 YFSETQ. CDR3 sequence (DNA): TGCGCTCTCGGGGAAGTCCAGTCACCCCTCCACTTT. Its translation is CALGEVQSPLHF.

The V call is TRBV12-3 or TRBV12-4, the J call TRBJ2-2, with D unclear. V was trimmed by 5 bases and J by 6 bases, leaving 7 bases between them. The CDR3 extends over 12 amino acids. CDR3 region: CASSTSSGELFF. The CDR3 DNA follows: TGTGCCAGCAGTACCTCATCCGGGGAGCTGTTTTTT.

This chain joins TRBV28 and TRBJ2-5; maybe TRBD1 (8 bases). CDR3 length: 19 amino acids. The ends were cut back, 6 bases at V and 3 bases at J, with 29 bases in the middle. From germline, CDR1 is MDHEN and CDR2 SYDVKM. The CDR3, as DNA: TGTGCCAGCAGCGACAGGAGGTACAGGGGGGGGTACAGGAAAGAGACCCAGTACTTC. Its protein product is CASSDRRYRGGYRKETQYF.

This clone turned up a few times. The rearrangement links TRBV5-4 to TRBJ1-4, with 9 bases lining up with TRBD1. CDR1 is SGHNT, CDR2 YYREEE, per germline (reference sequence). The junction had 3 bases not matched to a gene; V was cut back by 3 bases and J by 3 bases. This CDR3 comprises 15 residues. The CDR3 DNA reads TGTGCCAGCAGCTACAGGGGGCGGCCTAATGAAAAACTGTTTTTT. As protein: CASSYRGRPNEKLFF.

CDR3 protein: CASSERGLSYEQYF. The CDR3 nucleotides read TGTGCCAGCAGTGAAAGGGGCCTTTCCTACGAGCAGTACTTC. V usage is TRBV6-1 and J usage is TRBJ2-7, with a possible D match to TRBD1 (5 bases). The CDR3 extends over 14 amino acids. Germline V gene sequence: CDR1 MNHNS, CDR2 SASEGT. V was pared by 2 bases and J by 1 base, with 9 bases between.

Ten or more counts support this clone. This chain connects TRBV4-3 to TRBJ2-5; 10 positions match TRBD2. Germline CDR1 is LGHNA and CDR2 is YSLEER. CDR3 size: 16 residues. V dropped 0 bases and J dropped 5; count of bases not matched to a gene: 6. The CDR3 DNA sequence: TGCGCCAGCAGCCAAGATTATAGCGGGGGGCCGGAGACCCAGTACTTC. It translates to CASSQDYSGGPETQYF.

The chain joins TRBV4-1 to TRBJ2-5; 8 positions agree with TRBD1. V shed 4 bases, J shed 5 bases, and the junction held 6 bases outside the gene matches. Per germline, CDR1 MGHRA and CDR2 YSYEKL. This CDR3 is 14 amino acids long. The CDR3 DNA is TGCGCCAGCAGCCGCCATGGACAGGGCGAGACCCAGTACTTC. Protein sequence: CASSRHGQGETQYF.

The chain carries TRBV19 and TRBJ2-2; D is unresolved. There are 12 residues in the CDR3. In germline, CDR1 is LNHDA, CDR2 SQIVND (reference sequence). V lost 3 bases and J lost 7, with 6 bases in between. DNA of the CDR3: TGTGCCAGTAGTATTACCGTCGGGGAGCTGTTTTTT. Its translation is CASSITVGELFF.

CDR3 bases: TGTGCCAGTAAGGTAATCGGGGCGGGTGAAGCTTTCTTT. Amino acids: CASKVIGAGEAFF. The chain has TRBV19 and TRBJ1-1; D might be TRBD1 (5 bases). The germline gives CDR1 LNHDA, CDR2 SQIVND (reference sequence). V gave up 7 bases and J gave up 7 bases, with 16 bases separating them. The length of the CDR3 is 13 residues.

V usage is TRBV5-8 and J usage is TRBJ1-4; D is perhaps TRBD1 (5 bases). V lost 2 bases to trimming and J lost 6 bases, with 17 bases between them. The CDR3 has 16 residues. Germline assignment: CDR1 SGHTS and CDR2 YDEGEE. The CDR3, as DNA: TGTGCCAGCAGCTTCGGGCAGGGATTTAGTCATGAAAAACTGTTTTTT. Encoded protein: CASSFGQGFSHEKLFF.

For the CDR3, the DNA is TGCGCCAGCAGTCAACCGGGACAGAACTATGGCTACACCTTC. Translated: CASSQPGQNYGYTF. The rearrangement joins TRBV5-1 to TRBJ1-2; 7 bases align to TRBD1. This CDR3 comprises 14 residues. CDR1 SGHRS and CDR2 YFSETQ come from the germline V gene. Trimming at V came to 5 bases and at J to 2 bases, leaving 6 bases not matched to a gene.

The CDR3 DNA reads as TGTGCCAGCAGCCAAGCAGGGCGAGGCTACACCTTC. Protein sequence: CASSQAGRGYTF. This chain joins TRBV14 and TRBJ1-2; perhaps TRBD1 as D (5 bases). CDR1 and CDR2 (germline): SGHDN, FVKESK. V was clipped by 1 base and J by 8 bases, with 8 bases between them. The CDR3 contains 12 residues.

This chain uses TRBV11-1 with TRBJ1-5, with D unresolved. Germline V CDR1 and CDR2: SGHAT, FQDESV (reference sequence). CDR3 length equals 16 residues. Trimming cost V 5 bases and J 0 bases, with 14 bases left between them. CDR3 residues: CASSLRCLNSNQPQHF. CDR3 nucleotides: TGTGCCAGCAGCCTGAGGTGCTTAAATAGCAATCAGCCCCAGCATTTT.